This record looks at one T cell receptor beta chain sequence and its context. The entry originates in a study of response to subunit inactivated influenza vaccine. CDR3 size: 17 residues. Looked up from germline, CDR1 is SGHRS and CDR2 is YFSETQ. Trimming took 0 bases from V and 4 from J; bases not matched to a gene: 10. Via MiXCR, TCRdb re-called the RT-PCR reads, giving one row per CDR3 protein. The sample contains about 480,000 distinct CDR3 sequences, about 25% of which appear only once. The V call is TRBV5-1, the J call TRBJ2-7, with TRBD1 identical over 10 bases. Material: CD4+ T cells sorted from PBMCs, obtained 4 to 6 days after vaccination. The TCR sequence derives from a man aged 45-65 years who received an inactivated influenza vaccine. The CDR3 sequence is CASSLDSLRDRGYEQYF. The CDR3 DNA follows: TGCGCCAGCAGCTTGGATAGTCTGCGGGACAGGGGATACGAGCAGTACTTC.